Listed below are T cell receptor beta chains from one sample, sequenced in a study of blood T cell repertoires in COVID-19. The protocol was immunoSEQ multiplex PCR, while the TCRdb copy is restricted to in-frame clones and leaves out a portion. Here the sample spans about 49,000 clones, 87% being singletons. The sequenced material came from peripheral blood. The origin of the receptors is a human donor in a cohort sampled during active COVID-19. The CDR3 runs from the conserved cysteine through the conserved F or W. The order of the fields is clone size, CDR3 length, V gene, D gene, J gene, CDR3 DNA, CDR3 protein. D genes are given only for firm matches. The size of a clone is reported for some rows only, either as once, few or many, or as a class for expanded clones.

-	18	TRBV25-1	TRBD2	TRBJ2-3	TGTGCCAGCAGTGTGGCTAGCGGAGCATTGACGGGCACAGATACGCAGTATTTT	CASSVASGALTGTDTQYF
-	13	TRBV2	-	TRBJ2-3	TGTGCCAGCACGGCGAGGTCCTTAGATACGCAGTATTTT	CASTARSLDTQYF
-	16	TRBV3-1/TRBV3-2	TRBD2	TRBJ2-3	TGTGCCAGCAGCCACCCTAGCGGGAGTGGGGCAGATACGCAGTATTTT	CASSHPSGSGADTQYF
few	18	TRBV29-1	TRBD2	TRBJ2-3	TGCAGCGTTGAAGGGGTGGCCAGACTAGGCGGGAGAACAGATACGCAGTATTTT	CSVEGVARLGGRTDTQYF
-	19	TRBV24-1	-	TRBJ2-3	TGTGCCACCAGTGATCCTCGGGAGGGGGCCCGGGGAGCCACAGATACGCAGTATTTT	CATSDPREGARGATDTQYF
-	14	TRBV5-4	TRBD1	TRBJ2-2	TGTGCCAGCAGGCGGGACAGGGGAGCCGGGGAGCTGTTTTTT	CASRRDRGAGELFF
-	15	TRBV7-9	TRBD1	TRBJ2-5	TGTGCCAGCAGCCCGAGATGGGACAGCCAAGAGACCCAGTACTTC	CASSPRWDSQETQYF
-	12	TRBV6-2/TRBV6-3	-	TRBJ2-1	TGTGCCAGCAGTCGACTAGAGAATGAGCAGTTCTTC	CASSRLENEQFF
-	18	TRBV23-1	-	TRBJ1-1	TGCGCCAGCAGTCAATCGAGGGGAGGGGAGGGAACGGGCACTGAAGCTTTCTTT	CASSQSRGGEGTGTEAFF
-	15	TRBV7-2	TRBD1	TRBJ2-3	TGTGCCAGCAGCTCGCAGGGGGCGCTTGCAGATACGCAGTATTTT	CASSSQGALADTQYF
-	14	TRBV5-8	-	TRBJ2-7	TGTGCCAGCAGCTTGGTCGGGATCCACTACGAGCAGTACTTC	CASSLVGIHYEQYF
few	16	TRBV3-1/TRBV3-2	TRBD2	TRBJ2-2	TGTGCCAGCAGCCAAGTTAGGCTAGCGGGACGAGGGGAGCTGTTTTTT	CASSQVRLAGRGELFF
-	16	TRBV6-5	TRBD2	TRBJ2-1	TGTGCCAGCAGTTACGCGACTAGCGGGGCGTACAATGAGCAGTTCTTC	CASSYATSGAYNEQFF
-	15	TRBV7-3	TRBD2	TRBJ2-1	TGTGCCAGCAGCTTCGGGACTAGCGATCGCAATGAGCAGTTCTTC	CASSFGTSDRNEQFF
-	14	TRBV6-4	TRBD1	TRBJ2-7	TGTGCCAGCAGTTCCCCGACAGGGTCAGACGAGCAGTACTTC	CASSSPTGSDEQYF
once	17	TRBV11-2	TRBD2	TRBJ2-2	TGTGCCAGCAGCTTATGGGGCCGGGGGGGCCGGGCCGGGGAGCTGTTTTTT	CASSLWGRGGRAGELFF
-	18	TRBV5-1	TRBD2	TRBJ2-3	TGCGCCAGCAGCTTGGGCGGACTAGCGATAATGAGCACAGATACGCAGTATTTT	CASSLGGLAIMSTDTQYF
once	16	TRBV9	-	TRBJ2-1	TGTGCCAGCAGCGCCTATGGACAGCCCCAAAACAATGAGCAGTTCTTC	CASSAYGQPQNNEQFF
-	17	TRBV5-1	-	TRBJ2-5	TGCGCCAGCAGCTTGCCACCTACAGGGAAGGGCCAAGAGACCCAGTACTTC	CASSLPPTGKGQETQYF
-	14	TRBV6-5	TRBD2	TRBJ2-1	TGTGCCAGCACTCGGACTAGCGGGAGTTATGAGCAGTTCTTC	CASTRTSGSYEQFF
-	15	TRBV9	TRBD2	TRBJ2-7	TGTGCCAGCAGCGTAGCACCGGGAGGGCTCTACGAGCAGTACTTC	CASSVAPGGLYEQYF
once	15	TRBV6-5	TRBD1	TRBJ1-6	TGTGCCAGCAGTTACGCCGGGACAGGCAATTCACCCCTCCACTTT	CASSYAGTGNSPLHF
-	15	TRBV6-6	-	TRBJ2-7	TGTGCCAGCAGTGGAACGGGACTCACAACCTACGAGCAGTACTTC	CASSGTGLTTYEQYF
once	15	TRBV19	TRBD2	TRBJ2-7	TGTGCCAGTAGCACCGGGACTAGCGGGAGTTCGGTGCAGTACTTC	CASSTGTSGSSVQYF
-	18	TRBV3-1/TRBV3-2	TRBD2	TRBJ2-7	TGTGCCAGCAGCCAAGGAGGGACTAGCGGGAGCTTTTCCTACGAGCAGTACTTC	CASSQGGTSGSFSYEQYF